A selection of T cell receptor beta chains follows, all from one sample in a study of T cell responses to AZD1222 COVID-19 vaccine. Profiling relied on immunoSEQ multiplex PCR, and the TCRdb table lists in-frame clones only, not all of them. The sample consists of some 150,000 clones, approximately 95% of them appearing once. This sample comprised peripheral blood, obtained on day 0 of MenACWY control vaccination. These receptors originate from an adult in good health. Each CDR3 is given with its conserved first and last residue. The D gene is left open where the match is weak. Clone size is shown for a subset of rows, as once, few, many or a class of expanded clone.

>TRBJ1-5|TRBD1|-|TRBV19
TGTGCCAGTTCCGACAGGGCAAGCAATCAGCCCCAGCATTTT
CASSDRASNQPQHF
>TRBJ1-2|-|-|TRBV21-1
TGTGCCAGGCTCTGTCCAGGGTCGGATGGCTACACCTTC
CARLCPGSDGYTF
>TRBJ1-6|-|-|TRBV7-9
TGTGCCAGCAGCATCCCGATGGGCCTTCCCGGGGGTTCACCCCTCCACTTT
CASSIPMGLPGGSPLHF
>TRBJ1-2|-|-|TRBV28
TGTGCCAGCAGTTCCGACCGGACAGCAGCTAACTATGGCTACACCTTC
CASSSDRTAANYGYTF
>TRBJ2-3|-|-|TRBV5-1
TGCGCCAGCAGCTTGGCTGATACGCAGTATTTT
CASSLADTQYF
>TRBJ2-7|-|-|TRBV28
TGTGCCAGCGACAGCCCCAGCTCCTACGAGCAGTACTTC
CASDSPSSYEQYF
>TRBJ2-7|TRBD1|once|TRBV5-5
TGTGCCAGCAGCTTAGGACAGGGAGGATCCTACGAGCAGTACTTC
CASSLGQGGSYEQYF
>TRBJ2-7|TRBD2|-|TRBV5-6
TGTGCCAGCAGCTTCAGCACTAGCGGAAGGCACTACGAGCAGTACTTC
CASSFSTSGRHYEQYF
>TRBJ2-1|-|-|TRBV3-1/TRBV3-2
TGTGCCAGCAGCCAAGAAAGGCTGGCGGCGGATGATTCCAATGAGCAGTTCTTC
CASSQERLAADDSNEQFF
>TRBJ2-5|-|-|TRBV9
TGTGCCAGCAGCGTAGCGGCGGGTCAAGAGACCCAGTACTTC
CASSVAAGQETQYF
>TRBJ1-4|TRBD1|-|TRBV18
TGTGCCAGCTCACCTCCGACAGGGAAACTGTTTTTT
CASSPPTGKLFF
>TRBJ2-3|-|-|TRBV9
TGTGCCAGCAGCGTACTTTCTAGCACATATACGCAGTATTTT
CASSVLSSTYTQYF
>TRBJ1-6|TRBD1|-|TRBV9
TGTGCCAGCAGCGCTAGGGACAGACCACCCCTCCACTTT
CASSARDRPPLHF
>TRBJ1-5|-|-|TRBV6-6
TGTGCCAGCAGTTACGGGGATCAGCCCCAGCATTTT
CASSYGDQPQHF
>TRBJ1-5|TRBD1|once|TRBV23-1
TGCGCCAGCAGTCAAAAAATTATCGGACAGGGTTTAGTAGGGATTAATCAGCCCCAGCATTTT
CASSQKIIGQGLVGINQPQHF
>TRBJ1-5|TRBD1|-|TRBV4-2
TGTGCCAGCAGCCAGACGGGTGGGACAGGGATGGCTCAGCCCCAGCATTTT
CASSQTGGTGMAQPQHF
>TRBJ2-1|TRBD1|-|TRBV2
TGTGCCAGCAGCTCTAGGACAGGGAACTACAATGAGCAGTTCTTC
CASSSRTGNYNEQFF
>TRBJ2-3|-|-|TRBV10-2
TGCGCCAGCAGTGGTAAGCTAGCCGTCATGGGGACAGATACGCAGTATTTT
CASSGKLAVMGTDTQYF
>TRBJ2-7|TRBD1|-|TRBV5-5
TGTGCCAGCAGTAAACCCGGGACAGGGACCTACGAGCAGTACTTC
CASSKPGTGTYEQYF
>TRBJ1-4|-|-|TRBV15
TGTGCCACCAGCAGATATCGGGGGGGATCGGAAAAACTGTTTTTT
CATSRYRGGSEKLFF
>TRBJ1-2|TRBD1|-|TRBV29-1
TGCAGCGCCATTAGGACAGGGAGATTCGATGGCTACACCTTC
CSAIRTGRFDGYTF
>TRBJ2-7|TRBD1|-|TRBV13
TGTGCCAGCAGCTCCGACAGGGGGTTCACCTACGAGCAGTACTTC
CASSSDRGFTYEQYF
>TRBJ2-7|TRBD1|-|TRBV5-5
TGTGCCAGCAGCTTCGACACTGACAGGGAAATCCACGAGCAGTACTTC
CASSFDTDREIHEQYF
>TRBJ2-1|TRBD1|once|TRBV9
TGTGCCAGCAGCGAACTGACAGGGAACAATGAGCAGTTCTTC
CASSELTGNNEQFF
>TRBJ2-2|TRBD1|-|TRBV18
TGTGCCAGCTCACCACGACAGGGGGTATTGAACACCGGGGAGCTGTTTTTT
CASSPRQGVLNTGELFF
>TRBJ2-3|-|-|TRBV28
TGTGCCAGCAGTTTATGGGACCTCGTTGGAGGGATCGGCACAGATACGCAGTATTTT
CASSLWDLVGGIGTDTQYF
>TRBJ2-1|-|-|TRBV7-7
TGTGCCAGCAGCTTAGAAGCGGCTTTGGAGCAGTTCTTC
CASSLEAALEQFF
>TRBJ1-2|TRBD1|-|TRBV28
TGTGCCAGCAGTCCATACAGGGGACTCTACGGCTACACCTTC
CASSPYRGLYGYTF
>TRBJ1-1|-|-|TRBV2
TGTGCCAGCAGTGAGCAAGACAGGACTCTGGCTTTCTTT
CASSEQDRTLAFF
>TRBJ2-2|-|once|TRBV19
TGTGCCAGTACGTGGGCATCGAACACCGGGGAGCTGTTTTTT
CASTWASNTGELFF
>TRBJ1-2|-|-|TRBV19
TGTGCCAGTAACCCAGGGAGGGAAAATGGCTACACCTTC
CASNPGRENGYTF
>TRBJ1-5|-|-|TRBV18
TGTGCCAGCTCAAAGGGGCGCTCACTTAGCAATCAGCCCCAGCATTTT
CASSKGRSLSNQPQHF
>TRBJ2-1|TRBD2|-|TRBV30
TGTGCCTGGAGTTCATCACCGGGACTAGCGGCCAATGAGCAGTTCTTC
CAWSSSPGLAANEQFF
>TRBJ1-2|-|-|TRBV10-3
TGTGCCATCAGTGACAGGAATGGCTACACCTTC
CAISDRNGYTF
>TRBJ2-1|-|-|TRBV12-1
TGTGCCAGCAGCTTTGTGGCTAGCGGGCGGGATGCTTATTACAATGAGCAGTTCTTC
CASSFVASGRDAYYNEQFF
>TRBJ1-1|-|-|TRBV5-4
TGTGCCAGCAGCTTGACAGCAGGGATGACTGAAGCTTTCTTT
CASSLTAGMTEAFF
>TRBJ1-4|TRBD1|-|TRBV19
TGTGCCAGTAGTATCAACAGGGGAGGTGAAAAACTGTTTTTT
CASSINRGGEKLFF
>TRBJ1-1|-|-|TRBV5-1
TGCGCCAGCAGCTCCGAGGGTCAGCGGGCTTTCTTT
CASSSEGQRAFF
>TRBJ2-5|TRBD1|few|TRBV18
TGTGCCAGCTCACCATCGGACAGGAAACAAGAGACCCAGTACTTC
CASSPSDRKQETQYF
>TRBJ1-2|TRBD1|-|TRBV19
TGTGCCAGTAGTCGACAGGGCTATGGCTACACCTTC
CASSRQGYGYTF
>TRBJ2-6|-|-|TRBV18
TGTGCCAGCTCACCACGGACAGCCCTCTCTGGGGCCAACGTCCTGACTTTC
CASSPRTALSGANVLTF
>TRBJ1-2|TRBD1|-|TRBV2
TGTGCCAGCAGCGTTAACAGGGGACCTAACTATGGCTACACCTTC
CASSVNRGPNYGYTF
>TRBJ1-6|-|once|TRBV7-8
TGTGCCAGCAGCAGATCCGACAGTCTCGATTCACCCCTCCACTTT
CASSRSDSLDSPLHF
>TRBJ2-7|-|-|TRBV6-5
TGTGCCAGCAGACGCGGGACCTACTCACCGTACGAGCAGTACTTC
CASRRGTYSPYEQYF
>TRBJ2-7|-|-|TRBV5-4
TGTGCCAGCAGCGCCGGACTCACCTACGAGCAGTACTTC
CASSAGLTYEQYF
>TRBJ1-3|-|-|TRBV4-1
TGCGCCAGCAGCCAAGGAACTAGGGGCCCCCGGAACACCATATATTTT
CASSQGTRGPRNTIYF
>TRBJ2-1|TRBD1|-|TRBV7-3
TGTGCCAGCAGCTTACAGGGGGACTACAATGAGCAGTTCTTC
CASSLQGDYNEQFF
>TRBJ2-1|TRBD2|once|TRBV3-1/TRBV3-2
TGTGCCAGCAATATAGCGGGAGACCACAATGAGCAGTTCTTC
CASNIAGDHNEQFF